This is a list of T cell receptor beta chains from one sample in a study of lymphopenia after photon versus proton radiotherapy. The protocol was immunoSEQ multiplex PCR, while the TCRdb copy is restricted to in-frame clones and leaves out a portion. The table lists some 17,000 clones, roughly 88% of them singletons. The source material was peripheral blood, sampled from a patient treated with proton-based radiotherapy. The receptors were gathered from a man between 65 and 85 years old with pancreatic cancer. Each CDR3 is given without its conserved first and last residue. The D gene is left open where the match is weak.

v_gene: TRBV5-1
d_gene: TRBD2
CDR3aa: ASSLGLTSGGTDTQY

v_gene: TRBV11-2
d_gene: -
CDR3aa: ASSLVGGRVEKLF

v_gene: TRBV19
d_gene: -
CDR3aa: ASSIGRQRVNQPQH

v_gene: TRBV6-1
d_gene: -
CDR3aa: ASSELGQGMASPLH

v_gene: TRBV12-5
d_gene: -
CDR3aa: ASGVNYGYT

v_gene: TRBV5-1
d_gene: TRBD1
CDR3aa: ASKPGQAYEQY

v_gene: TRBV4-2
d_gene: TRBD2
CDR3aa: ASRWGEGRTGELF

v_gene: TRBV10-1
d_gene: -
CDR3aa: ASDEGDNYGYT

v_gene: TRBV6-1
d_gene: -
CDR3aa: ATTGIISGNTIY

v_gene: TRBV7-9
d_gene: TRBD2
CDR3aa: ASSLAGQAHEQY

v_gene: TRBV19
d_gene: -
CDR3aa: ASSLQDLNLRKLF

v_gene: TRBV4-2
d_gene: -
CDR3aa: ASSQERQTYEQY

v_gene: TRBV6-1
d_gene: -
CDR3aa: ASSESSYEQY

v_gene: TRBV5-1
d_gene: TRBD1
CDR3aa: ASSSGQVPRYGYT

v_gene: TRBV19
d_gene: -
CDR3aa: ASTPGSSSGNTIY

v_gene: TRBV7-9
d_gene: TRBD2
CDR3aa: ASSLAQTSGSNEQF

v_gene: TRBV11-2
d_gene: -
CDR3aa: ASSLVVTSSYEQY

v_gene: TRBV5-1
d_gene: -
CDR3aa: ASSSTGTYSNQPQH

v_gene: TRBV5-1
d_gene: -
CDR3aa: ASGGASDNEQF

v_gene: TRBV19
d_gene: TRBD2
CDR3aa: ASSLRLAGSETQY

v_gene: TRBV25-1
d_gene: -
CDR3aa: ASITGKTGQSRANVLT

v_gene: TRBV4-2
d_gene: TRBD2
CDR3aa: ASSQEVAGGDNEQF

v_gene: TRBV10-1
d_gene: TRBD2
CDR3aa: ASSGGLAGAGEQF

v_gene: TRBV6-9
d_gene: TRBD1
CDR3aa: ASSSGTGGKYEQY

v_gene: TRBV2
d_gene: -
CDR3aa: ASSAGYGYT

v_gene: TRBV4-1
d_gene: -
CDR3aa: ASSQGDRGRTGELF

v_gene: TRBV5-1
d_gene: -
CDR3aa: ASSRAGGAGTEAF

v_gene: TRBV11-3
d_gene: -
CDR3aa: ASSFASNEKLF

v_gene: TRBV7-8
d_gene: TRBD2
CDR3aa: ASSYPAGGRNTGELF